This section outlines one T cell receptor (beta chain) sequence together with its context. J was trimmed by 6 bases and V by 3 bases; bases with no gene match: 7. Germline CDR1 reads DFQATT; CDR2 reads SNEGSKA (reference sequence). This CDR3 contains 14 residues. The sample belongs to a study of blood T cell repertoires in COVID-19. In the study overall: Specimens from acute and convalescent COVID-19 originated in the United States, Italy and Spain.

In the study's own analysis: Reference gene primer amplification gave estimated nucleated cell counts. Clones were read by immunoSEQ multiplex PCR, and TCRdb kept only the in-frame ones, dropping some. D and trimming were read from the DNA, whereas the V and J calls and clone size are those reported in that table. Here the sample spans 200,000 to 250,000 clones, roughly 88% being singletons. The chain recombines TRBV20-1 with TRBJ2-7, with 11 positions matching TRBD2. The source of this sequence is a woman over 75 with COVID-19, enrolled during active disease. Sequencing was carried out using peripheral blood. As DNA, the CDR3 is TGCAGTGCTAGTTTGACTAGCGGGGCCTCCGAGCAGTACTTC. Translated: CSASLTSGASEQYF.